The clone carrying this T cell receptor beta chain has more than one count but fewer than ten. The antigen is unknown. Other nucleotide sequences in the sample specify the same CDR3. This sample is part of a study of OX40 agonist ivuxolimab in advanced cancers. Across the study: Across the patients, intravenous ivuxolimab was delivered every 2 weeks at 0.01 to 10 mg/kg. Age averaged around 59 years (range roughly 23 to 79), and around 87% were male.

CDR1 KGHSH and CDR2 LQKENI come from the germline V gene. Trimming took off 3 bases at V and 1 base at J, with 4 bases between the two ends. This CDR3 is 12 amino acids long. Study conclusions and caveats: Among T cells, CD8+ cells averaged more expanded clones than CD4+ cells. There was clonal expansion of CD4+ and CD8+ blood T cells by week 6 at 0.1 to 3.0 mg/kg.

Sequencing used immunoSEQ multiplex PCR; TCRdb keeps in-frame clones, though not all of them. The sample lists approximately 92,000 clones; 84% were seen once. The sample consisted of CD4+ or CD8+ T cells sorted from blood, taken in a trial of the OX40 agonist ivuxolimab. The V gene is TRBV18, the J gene TRBJ2-7; D unclear. This clonotype was sampled from an adult with an advanced solid tumor such as melanoma, head and neck, liver or kidney cancer. CDR3 sequence: CASSPGSYEQYF. Written as DNA, the CDR3 is TGTGCCAGCTCACCGGGTTCCTACGAGCAGTACTTC.